This T cell receptor beta chain was retrieved from a study of blood T cell repertoires in COVID-19. Overall study context: Sources were T cells, B-cell-depleted T cells, or PBMCs; the material itself was cDNA or gDNA.

Original data processing: Reference gene primer amplification gave estimated nucleated cell counts. Data came from immunoSEQ multiplex PCR; TCRdb stores just in-frame clones and leaves some out. From that table come the V and J calls and clone size; the DNA was used to work out D and trimming. The data show 540,000 or so clones, roughly nine tenths seen once. In Seattle, patients joined the study during active infection and were tracked longitudinally. There are 14 residues in the CDR3. Germline loops: CDR1 MDHEN, CDR2 SYDVKM. Trimming cost V 6 bases and J 8 bases, with 19 bases left between them. Sequencing used peripheral blood. The chain employs TRBV28 and TRBJ1-2; D may be TRBD1 (5 bases). This sequence originates from a woman between 45 and 60 years old with COVID-19, enrolled during active disease. CDR3 sequence reads: CASSKTAWIRGYTF. DNA for the CDR3: TGTGCCAGCAGCAAGACAGCGTGGATACGAGGCTACACCTTC.